This passage covers 24 T cell receptor beta chains from one sample sequenced in a study of cytomegalovirus exposure and HLA in healthy donors. The assay was immunoSEQ multiplex PCR, and TCRdb's table has in-frame clones only and misses some. Here the sample spans approximately 58,000 clones, around 94% being singletons. The sample comprised PBMCs. The receptors shown here come from a young man in good health and CMV-seronegative.

This clone was found once. The J gene is TRBJ1-1, the V gene TRBV9, with unresolved D. CDR1 SGDLS and CDR2 YYNGEE come from the germline V gene. This CDR3 region has 14 residues. Between the trimmed V and J ends, which lost 0 bases and 1 base, there was a span of 7 bases. CDR3 DNA sequence: TGTGCCAGCAGCGTAGGGAGGGAGAACACTGAAGCTTTCTTT. Amino acid sequence: CASSVGRENTEAFF.

This clone was picked up one time. The rearrangement uses TRBV4-1 and TRBJ1-1; no firm D call. Trimming took off 1 base at V and 1 base at J, with 13 bases between the two ends. Germline CDR1 reads MGHRA; CDR2 reads YSYEKL. This CDR3 is 16 amino acids long. DNA for the CDR3: TGCGCCAGCAGCCAAGCGACCGGGGTGGGGAACACTGAAGCTTTCTTT. It yields the protein CASSQATGVGNTEAFF.

The rearrangement joins TRBV12-5 to TRBJ2-1, with 9 nucleotides matching TRBD2. Germline V lookup: CDR1 LGHNT, CDR2 FRNRAP. The V gene end was trimmed by 0 bases and the J gene end by 5 bases; junction bases not matched to a gene: 11. The CDR3 runs 18 residues. In DNA, the CDR3 is TGTGCTAGTGGTTTGGTAATATCCGGGACTAGCCATAACAATGAGCAGTTCTTC. Residues: CASGLVISGTSHNNEQFF.

This clone was recorded once. The V gene is TRBV27, the J gene TRBJ2-7; 7 positions match TRBD1. This CDR3 spans 15 amino acids. J lost 5 bases, V lost 2 bases, and 9 bases had no gene match. Looked up from germline, CDR1 is MNHEY and CDR2 is SMNVEV (reference sequence). DNA for the CDR3: TGTGCCAGCAGTTTAAAGAGTGAGACAGGGAACGAGCAGTACTTC. Translation: CASSLKSETGNEQYF.

The V and J genes are TRBV5-5 and TRBJ2-7, with 7 bases matching TRBD1. This CDR3 contains 14 residues. The junction had 4 bases not matched to a gene; V was cut back by 4 bases and J by 0 bases. CDR1 and CDR2 from the germline V gene are SGHKS and YYEKEE (reference sequence). This CDR3 reads CASSPGTDSYEQYF. The DNA for the CDR3 is TGTGCCAGCAGCCCCGGGACAGACTCCTACGAGCAGTACTTC.

This sequence joins TRBV12-5 and TRBJ2-3; 13 positions match TRBD2. Per germline, CDR1 LGHNT and CDR2 FRNRAP. V was clipped by 7 bases and J by 5 bases; unmatched bases: 6. The CDR3 covers 15 residues. The CDR3 region is CASALAGGPVDTQYF. The DNA of the CDR3 is TGTGCTAGTGCACTAGCGGGAGGGCCGGTAGATACGCAGTATTTT.

The gene calls are TRBV9 and TRBJ2-2; TRBD2 aligns across 7 bases. The CDR3 runs 16 residues. Germline V CDR1 and CDR2: SGDLS, YYNGEE. J gave up 3 bases and V 4 bases, and 9 bases lay outside the gene matches. The CDR3 coding sequence is TGTGCCAGCAGCTCGATGTGGGGGGGAGACACCGGGGAGCTGTTTTTT. Translated: CASSSMWGGDTGELFF.

This sequence joins TRBV4-2 and TRBJ1-5, with D hard to call. V shed 3 bases and J shed 9 bases, with 12 bases lying between them. Germline loops: CDR1 LGHNA, CDR2 YNFKEQ. The CDR3 has 13 residues. CDR3 coding DNA: TGTGCCAGCAGCCACTCTCCCGAGTGGCCCCAGCATTTT. Amino acids: CASSHSPEWPQHF.

The gene calls are TRBV6-4 and TRBJ2-1; no firm D call. The germline V and J ends were trimmed by 4 bases and 9 bases, with 13 bases remaining between them. CDR1 MRHNA and CDR2 SNTAGT come from the germline V gene. CDR3 length: 13 amino acids. The CDR3 DNA sequence: TGTGCCAGCAGTGGAGGCCCATATAGTGAGCAGTTCTTC. Its protein is CASSGGPYSEQFF.

This clone has only a few counts. V gene TRBV5-1 combines with J gene TRBJ1-5, with D maybe TRBD1 (6 bases). V was trimmed by 5 bases and J by 7 bases, leaving 13 bases between them. This CDR3 has 13 amino acids. Germline V CDR1 and CDR2: SGHRS, YFSETQ. CDR3 residues: CASRIDRTQPQHF. CDR3 DNA: TGCGCCAGCAGGATTGACAGGACACAGCCCCAGCATTTT.

This clone appeared a single time. This chain links TRBV29-1 with TRBJ2-3, with 8 bases matching TRBD2. V dropped 3 bases and J dropped 0; count of bases not matched to a gene: 5. Germline V gene data show CDR1 as SQVTM and CDR2 as ANQGSEA. The CDR3 length is 15 residues. CDR3 protein: CSVEPSGPSTDTQYF. The CDR3 DNA is TGCAGCGTTGAGCCTAGCGGGCCGAGCACAGATACGCAGTATTTT.

The chain links TRBV10-3 to TRBJ1-1, with D possibly matching TRBD1 (5 bases). V dropped 9 bases and J dropped 0 bases, with 11 bases sitting between them. The CDR3 is 13 amino acids. The germline gives CDR1 ENHRY, CDR2 SYGVKD. The CDR3 spells CAIQGVMNTEAFF. The CDR3 nucleotides are TGTGCCATACAAGGGGTAATGAACACTGAAGCTTTCTTT.

The rearrangement joins TRBV6-5 to TRBJ1-1; 7 bases map to TRBD1. Losses at the gene ends were 0 bases for V and 1 base for J; bases not matched to a gene: 2. The germline V gene has CDR1 MNHEY and CDR2 SVGAGI. The length of the CDR3 is 15 residues. The CDR3 DNA sequence: TGTGCCAGCAGTTACTCAGACAGGGCGAACACTGAAGCTTTCTTT. Protein: CASSYSDRANTEAFF.

This clone has only one observation. The rearrangement uses TRBV28 and TRBJ1-1; the D is unclear. V lost 7 bases and J 2 bases, leaving 17 bases between the germline ends. The CDR3 length is 15 residues. Germline values: CDR1 MDHEN, CDR2 SYDVKM. This CDR3 is CASKSLGGLNTEAFF. DNA for the CDR3: TGTGCCAGCAAGTCTCTGGGAGGTCTTAACACTGAAGCTTTCTTT.

This chain connects TRBV6-5 to TRBJ2-1; D remains ambiguous. CDR3 length equals 15 residues. The V and J ends lost 6 bases and 0 bases respectively, with 12 bases between them. Germline CDR1 is MNHEY and CDR2 is SVGAGI. In DNA, the CDR3 is TGTGCCAGCAGGCCCCTAGACCGCTCCTACAATGAGCAGTTCTTC. Amino acids: CASRPLDRSYNEQFF.

The V call is TRBV28, the J call TRBJ1-5; 9 nucleotides agree with TRBD1. The CDR3 spans 18 residues. V gave up 4 bases and J gave up 0 bases; unmatched junction bases: 10. Germline-derived CDR1 and CDR2 are MDHEN and SYDVKM. CDR3 nucleotides: TGTGCCAGCAGTTGGGAGAGGGGACAGGGCGATAGCAATCAGCCCCAGCATTTT. It encodes CASSWERGQGDSNQPQHF.

J is TRBJ1-1 and V is TRBV9; 7 bases are a match to TRBD1. With 0 bases clipped from V and 4 bases from J, the junction kept 3 bases outside the gene matches. The CDR3 runs 14 residues. Germline CDR1 reads SGDLS; CDR2 reads YYNGEE. The CDR3 sequence is CASSVGQGGTEAFF. The CDR3, as DNA: TGTGCCAGCAGCGTAGGTCAGGGGGGCACTGAAGCTTTCTTT.

The chain joins TRBV19 to TRBJ2-3; possible D gene TRBD2, 5 bases. Germline assignment: CDR1 LNHDA and CDR2 SQIVND (reference sequence). The CDR3 sequence is 18 residues long. Trimming removed 3 bases at V and 2 bases at J, with 21 bases between. The CDR3 is CASSIGSQYGISTDTQYF. The CDR3 DNA follows: TGTGCCAGTAGTATCGGAAGCCAGTACGGGATTTCCACAGATACGCAGTATTTT.

Turning to this clone: This CDR3 is also generated by other DNA sequences in the sample. The V and J genes are TRBV28 and TRBJ2-3, with D perhaps matching TRBD2 (6 bases). There are 16 residues in the CDR3. Germline V gene sequence: CDR1 MDHEN, CDR2 SYDVKM. V lost 2 bases and J 1 base, leaving 13 bases between the germline ends. The CDR3 coding sequence is TGTGCCAGCAGTTTAGGGGCGGGATGGGGCACAGATACGCAGTATTTT. This sequence encodes CASSLGAGWGTDTQYF.

The chain recombines TRBV28 with TRBJ1-5; TRBD1 might be the D (5 bases). The CDR3 sequence is 14 residues long. Germline assignment: CDR1 MDHEN and CDR2 SYDVKM. Trimming took 6 bases from V and 3 from J, leaving 12 bases between them. In DNA, the CDR3 is TGTGCCAGCAGGGAACAGGCTTACAATCAGCCCCAGCATTTT. This encodes CASREQAYNQPQHF.

This clone was found a few times. V gene TRBV7-9 combines with J gene TRBJ2-7, with D tentatively TRBD2 (5 bases). V was trimmed by 5 bases and J by 3 bases, leaving 8 bases between them. Germline V gene sequence: CDR1 SEHNR, CDR2 FQNEAQ (reference sequence). The CDR3 covers 12 residues. Here the CDR3 reads CASSPRGYEQYF. CDR3 sequence (DNA): TGTGCCAGCAGCCCCCGGGGCTACGAGCAGTACTTC.

The chain uses TRBV5-1 and TRBJ1-2; the match to TRBD1 covers 7 bases. The V and J ends lost 0 bases and 3 bases, in that order; junction bases with no gene match: 11. This CDR3 spans 17 amino acids. Germline V CDR1 and CDR2: SGHRS, YFSETQ. This chain's CDR3 is CASSLDPFRQGDYGYTF. The CDR3 DNA follows: TGCGCCAGCAGCTTGGACCCTTTTAGACAGGGCGACTATGGCTACACCTTC.

The table lists this clone with a few counts. The chain is built from TRBV5-6 and TRBJ1-5, with 10 positions matching TRBD1. Losses at the gene ends were 0 bases for V and 7 bases for J; bases not matched to a gene: 4. This CDR3 has 15 residues. The germline CDR1 and CDR2 sequences are SGHDT and YYEEEE. For the CDR3, the DNA is TGTGCCAGCAGCTTGGGACAGGGGGCGAACCAGCCCCAGCATTTT. It is translated as CASSLGQGANQPQHF.

The chain carries TRBV2 and TRBJ2-2; D might be TRBD2 (6 bases). V was pared by 5 bases and J by 5 bases, with 9 bases between. The germline gives CDR1 SNHLY, CDR2 FYNNEI. This CDR3 region has 13 residues. The CDR3 spells CASSSSATGELFF. DNA for the CDR3: TGTGCCAGCAGTTCTAGCGCAACCGGGGAGCTGTTTTTT.